Sequencing of this T cell receptor (beta chain) was carried out in a study of siplizumab effects on memory and regulatory T cells. Study-level points and caveats: Naive T cells apparently outstripped memory cells in diversity and seemed major alloresponse contributors. The mean Treg-derived percentage of mappable alloreactive CD4+ clones was 65% to 75% with siplizumab compared with about 27% in controls.

The CDR3 length is 13 residues. Trimming stripped 4 bases from V and 7 bases from J, with 17 bases between. Germline-derived CDR1 and CDR2 are SQVTM and ANQGSEA. Worth noting for this clone: Its antigen is still unknown.

In each sample, about 10^5 TCR templates were assayed. Only in-frame clones appear in the TCRdb table, and some are missing; sequencing was by immunoSEQ multiplex PCR. The data contain about 100,000 clones, about 91% of them seen just once; the ten biggest clones take up 0.15%. Source material: CD4+ T cells sorted from blood. This sequence was found in a human donor in good health. V is TRBV29-1 and J is TRBJ2-7, with D uncertain. CDR3 coding DNA: TGCAGCGTTGTAGTAGCAAATCAGTGGGAGCAGTACTTC. Protein sequence: CSVVVANQWEQYF.